The 27 T cell receptor beta chains presented below share a single source sample, sequenced in a study of blood T cell repertoires in COVID-19. Method: immunoSEQ multiplex PCR; TCRdb's copy keeps in-frame clones and lacks some. The sample carries 80,000 to 95,000 clones, 88% recorded once. The sequenced sample consisted of peripheral blood. The receptor source for this set is a man aged 70 or older with acute or convalescent COVID-19.

This chain joins TRBV6-1 and TRBJ2-3; D is undetermined. This CDR3 is built from 12 residues. Germline loops: CDR1 MNHNS, CDR2 SASEGT. Trimming pared 8 bases from V and 1 base from J, leaving 7 bases between. The CDR3 spells CASLSGTDTQYF. CDR3 nucleotides: TGTGCCAGCCTGTCGGGCACAGATACGCAGTATTTT.

The rearrangement links TRBV19 to TRBJ1-6; 9 bases align to TRBD1. The CDR3 consists of 17 residues. Germline CDR1 LNHDA, CDR2 SQIVND (reference sequence). The J segment lost 8 bases and the V segment lost 5 bases, leaving 13 bases of the junction unmatched. CDR3 sequence (DNA): TGTGCCAGTAGTCCGGACAGGGGTTATTTGATCGATTCACCCCTCCACTTT. Residues: CASSPDRGYLIDSPLHF.

The chain employs TRBV7-8 and TRBJ2-3, with 10 nucleotides matching TRBD1. The CDR3 has 14 amino acids. V lost 5 bases to trimming and J lost 6 bases; unmatched junction nucleotides: 5. CDR1 and CDR2 from the germline V gene are SGHVS and FQNEAQ. CDR3 DNA: TGTGCCAGCAGCCAGACAGGGGGCGGCGATACGCAGTATTTT. It specifies CASSQTGGGDTQYF.

Turning to this clone: At one end the junction does not follow the germline gene, possibly because of a read error. The rearrangement links TRBV7-2 to TRBJ2-1, with a possible D match to TRBD2 (5 bases). Germline lookup yields CDR1 SGHTA and CDR2 FQGNSA. The CDR3 is made up of 14 amino acids. In DNA, the CDR3 is TGTGCCAGCAGCCTAGCCAGGCACTACAATGAGCAGTTCTTC. This gives the protein CASSLARHYNEQFF.

The J gene is TRBJ1-5, the V gene TRBV12-3 or TRBV12-4; D may be TRBD1 (6 bases). V shed 4 bases and J shed 8 bases, with 12 bases lying between them. The CDR3 covers 13 residues. The CDR3 region has the DNA TGTGCCAGCAGTTATGGGGGCTCCGAGCCCCAGCATTTT. It codes for CASSYGGSEPQHF.

The chain uses TRBV9 and TRBJ1-6; 9 bases fit TRBD1. Germline lookup yields CDR1 SGDLS and CDR2 YYNGEE. After removal of 4 bases from V and 8 bases from J, the junction contained 4 bases not matched to a gene. The CDR3 extends over 14 amino acids. The DNA of the CDR3 is TGTGCCAGCAGCCAACAGGGGGCGCATTCACCCCTCCACTTT. This sequence encodes CASSQQGAHSPLHF.

The table lists this clone with a count of one. The genes are TRBV28 and TRBJ2-7; a weak D match, TRBD1 (6 bases). The germline V gene encodes CDR1 MDHEN and CDR2 SYDVKM. The CDR3 length is 14 residues. Trimming removed 6 bases at V and 1 base at J, with 13 bases between. CDR3 sequence: CASRETGSSYEQYF. In DNA, the CDR3 is TGTGCCAGCAGGGAGACAGGCAGTTCCTACGAGCAGTACTTC. Variable domain in full (rest from reference TRBV28 and TRBJ2-7): DVKVTQSSRYLVKRTGEKVFLECVQDMDHENMFWYRQDPGLGLRLIYFSYDVKMKEKGDIPEGYSVSREKKERFSLILESASTNQTSMYLCASRETGSSYEQYFGPGTRLTVT.

The V gene is TRBV5-8, the J gene TRBJ2-5; D might be TRBD1 (6 bases). This CDR3 is built from 15 residues. CDR1 and CDR2 (germline): SGHTS, YDEGEE. Trimming took 3 bases from V and 1 from J, leaving 13 bases between them. CDR3 in amino acids: CASSWPDRLQETQYF. CDR3 DNA: TGTGCCAGCAGCTGGCCCGACAGGCTCCAAGAGACCCAGTACTTC.

The rearrangement joins TRBV18 to TRBJ1-3, with D unclear. The CDR3 covers 14 residues. Looked up from germline, CDR1 is KGHSH and CDR2 is LQKENI. Trimming removed 4 bases from V and 0 bases from J, with 7 bases in between. CDR3 bases: TGTGCCAGCTCACTAGCCGACTCTGGAAACACCATATATTTT. Its translation: CASSLADSGNTIYF.

The chain uses TRBV27 and TRBJ2-1; 8 positions agree with TRBD1. V gave up 10 bases and J gave up 4 bases; unmatched junction bases: 12. The CDR3 sequence is 15 residues long. Germline loops: CDR1 MNHEY, CDR2 SMNVEV (reference sequence). This chain's CDR3 is CATKDRGAGYNEQFF. CDR3 sequence (DNA): TGTGCCACCAAAGACAGGGGCGCAGGTTACAATGAGCAGTTCTTC.

V and J are TRBV2 and TRBJ1-1; D not resolved. Trimming shortened V by 0 bases and J by 8 bases, and 10 bases separated the two germline ends. Germline lookup yields CDR1 SNHLY and CDR2 FYNNEI. The CDR3 is 13 residues long. DNA of the CDR3: TGTGCCAGCAGTGAAGCCGTCCGGGAAGAAGCTTTCTTT. Amino acids: CASSEAVREEAFF.

The chain recombines TRBV4-1 with TRBJ2-5; maybe TRBD2 (6 bases). The CDR3 spans 16 residues. Germline lookup yields CDR1 MGHRA and CDR2 YSYEKL. V lost 0 bases and J lost 2, with 13 bases in between. The CDR3 bases are TGCGCCAGCAGCCAAGAGGGGCTAGCGAGACAAGAGACCCAGTACTTC. Residues: CASSQEGLARQETQYF.

In regard to this clone: One end of the junction varies from germline; a read error may be responsible. The rearrangement uses TRBV7-9 and TRBJ2-7; D remains ambiguous. CDR1 SEHNR and CDR2 FQNEAQ come from the germline V gene (reference sequence). This CDR3 region has 12 residues. The DNA of the CDR3 is TGTGCCAGCAGCTTAGATATTGGCTCCGGAGTCTTC. It yields the protein CASSLDIGSGVF.

A single count supports this clone. The chain's CDR3 is CASSRYSPGTGGDEQYF. The CDR3 region has the DNA TGTGCCAGCAGCCGGTACTCCCCCGGGACAGGGGGAGACGAGCAGTACTTC. The chain carries TRBV7-3 and TRBJ2-7; 11 nucleotides agree with TRBD1. Losses at the gene ends were 5 bases for V and 5 bases for J; bases not matched to a gene: 14. The CDR3 is 17 amino acids. In germline, CDR1 is SGHTA, CDR2 FQGTGA.

The chain carries TRBV5-4 and TRBJ2-7; TRBD2 aligns across 10 bases. The CDR3 length is 16 residues. V lost 1 base to trimming and J lost 1 base; unmatched junction nucleotides: 5. Germline values: CDR1 SGHNT, CDR2 YYREEE (reference sequence). This CDR3 is CASSLRGTSASYEQYF. Written as DNA, the CDR3 is TGTGCCAGCAGCTTGCGGGGGACTAGCGCTTCCTACGAGCAGTACTTC.

The chain links TRBV14 to TRBJ2-1; 8 bases are a match to TRBD1. Trimming took 2 bases from V and 8 from J; bases not matched to a gene: 17. Germline loops: CDR1 SGHDN, CDR2 FVKESK. The CDR3 loop spans 18 amino acids. The CDR3 DNA reads TGTGCCAGCAGCCAATTGGGCCTTACGACAGGGGTAATCGATGAGCAGTTCTTC. It specifies CASSQLGLTTGVIDEQFF.

V is TRBV11-2 and J is TRBJ1-2; D remains ambiguous. Germline V lookup: CDR1 SGHAT, CDR2 FQNNGV. V lost 6 bases, J lost 5 bases, and 13 bases lay in between. The CDR3 extends over 13 amino acids. This chain's CDR3 is CASRSLQAYGYTF. The CDR3 bases are TGTGCCAGCAGGAGTCTCCAGGCGTATGGCTACACCTTC. Looking up the rest from reference TRBV11-2 and TRBJ1-2 gives the full variable domain: EAGVAQSPRYKIIEKRQSVAFWCNPISGHATLYWYQQILGQGPKLLIQFQNNGVVDDSQLPKDRFSAERLKGVDSTLKIQPAKLEDSAVYLCASRSLQAYGYTFGSGTRLTVV.

The J gene is TRBJ2-4, the V gene TRBV5-8; a possible D gene is TRBD1 (6 bases). The CDR3 sequence is 13 residues long. The germline V gene encodes CDR1 SGHTS and CDR2 YDEGEE. Trimming took 4 bases from V and 5 from J, leaving 10 bases between them. CDR3 in DNA: TGTGCCAGCAGCCTCAGGACAGAAAACATTCAGTACTTC. This gives the protein CASSLRTENIQYF.

This clone was detected a few times. CDR3 protein: CASSFLTGELFF. CDR3 nucleotides: TGTGCCAGCAGTTTTCTCACCGGGGAGCTGTTTTTT. The genes are TRBV6-2 or TRBV6-3 and TRBJ2-2, with D hard to call. Germline V gives CDR1 MNHEY, CDR2 SVGEGT. V lost 4 bases to trimming and J lost 4 bases, with 4 bases between them. This CDR3 has 12 amino acids.

The chain employs TRBV29-1 and TRBJ2-1, with D tentatively TRBD2 (6 bases). The CDR3 spans 15 residues. V was trimmed by 1 base and J by 0 bases, leaving 10 bases between them. Per germline, CDR1 SQVTM and CDR2 ANQGSEA. CDR3 loop: CSVEGTTRSYNEQFF. CDR3 nucleotide sequence: TGCAGCGTTGAAGGGACTACCCGCTCCTACAATGAGCAGTTCTTC.

This clone came up once. The chain links TRBV3-1 (or the pseudogene TRBV3-2) to TRBJ1-2; no reliable D call. The CDR3 loop spans 14 amino acids. Trimming shortened V by 1 base and J by 7 bases, and 13 bases separated the two germline ends. Germline CDR1 is LGHDT and CDR2 is YNNKEL (reference sequence). The DNA for the CDR3 is TGTGCCAGCAGCCAAGTTACGAGGGTTTCTGGCTACACCTTC. Translated, it gives CASSQVTRVSGYTF.

This chain uses TRBV6-4 with TRBJ2-7; the match to TRBD2 covers 16 bases. Trimming at V came to 4 bases and at J to 0 bases, leaving 6 bases not matched to a gene. The CDR3 consists of 18 residues. Germline lookup yields CDR1 MRHNA and CDR2 SNTAGT. The CDR3: CASSGGGTSGRASYEQYF. DNA of the CDR3: TGTGCCAGCAGTGGAGGGGGGACTAGCGGGAGGGCCTCCTACGAGCAGTACTTC.

The chain carries TRBV18 and TRBJ2-2; 9 bases agree with TRBD2. The trim removed 1 base at V and 7 bases at J, leaving 13 bases unmatched. The CDR3 contains 18 residues. Germline assignment: CDR1 KGHSH and CDR2 LQKENI. The CDR3 nucleotides read TGTGCCAGCTCACCACAATCTAGCGGGAAGGTGGACGGCGGGGAGCTGTTTTTT. Its translation is CASSPQSSGKVDGGELFF.

The genes are TRBV4-1 and TRBJ2-3; the D is unclear. The V and J ends lost 0 bases and 0 bases respectively, with 7 bases between them. CDR1 and CDR2 (germline): MGHRA, YSYEKL. The CDR3 has 15 residues. In DNA form, the CDR3 reads TGCGCCAGCAGCCAAGATTGGAGCAGCACAGATACGCAGTATTTT. It is translated as CASSQDWSSTDTQYF.

The genes are TRBV3-1 (or the pseudogene TRBV3-2) and TRBJ1-3, with D perhaps matching TRBD1 (6 bases). The germline V gene has CDR1 LGHDT and CDR2 YNNKEL (reference sequence). Trimming removed 5 bases from V and 2 bases from J, with 10 bases in between. This CDR3 contains 14 residues. The CDR3 region is CASSLRTAGNTIYF. The CDR3 DNA reads as TGTGCCAGCAGCTTAAGGACAGCTGGAAACACCATATATTTT.

This chain links TRBV6-6 with TRBJ1-6; D gene uncertain. Germline V gene lookup returns CDR1 MNHNY and CDR2 SVGAGI (reference sequence). V lost 3 bases and J 2 bases, leaving 11 bases between the germline ends. This CDR3 is 16 amino acids long. This CDR3 is CASSYPGVPYNSPLHF. CDR3 DNA sequence: TGTGCCAGCAGTTATCCCGGGGTACCCTATAATTCACCCCTCCACTTT.

Only one count was recorded for this clone. This chain links TRBV19 with TRBJ2-7; the D gene is possibly TRBD1 (6 bases). The germline V and J ends were trimmed by 0 bases and 3 bases, with 6 bases remaining between them. This CDR3 has 13 residues. Germline values: CDR1 LNHDA, CDR2 SQIVND (reference sequence). The CDR3 DNA follows: TGTGCCAGTAGTATAGAACAGGGCTACGAGCAGTACTTC. It translates to CASSIEQGYEQYF.